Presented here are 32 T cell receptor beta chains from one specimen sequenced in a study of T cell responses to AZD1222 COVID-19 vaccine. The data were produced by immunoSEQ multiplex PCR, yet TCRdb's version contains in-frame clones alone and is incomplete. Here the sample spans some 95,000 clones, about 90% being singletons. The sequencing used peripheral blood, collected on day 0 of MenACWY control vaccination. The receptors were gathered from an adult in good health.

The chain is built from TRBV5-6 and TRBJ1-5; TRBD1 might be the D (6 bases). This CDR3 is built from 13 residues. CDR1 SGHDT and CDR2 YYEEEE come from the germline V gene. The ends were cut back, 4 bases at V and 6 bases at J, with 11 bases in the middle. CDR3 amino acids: CASSEGGIQPQHF. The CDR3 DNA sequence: TGTGCCAGCAGCGAAGGGGGGATTCAGCCCCAGCATTTT.

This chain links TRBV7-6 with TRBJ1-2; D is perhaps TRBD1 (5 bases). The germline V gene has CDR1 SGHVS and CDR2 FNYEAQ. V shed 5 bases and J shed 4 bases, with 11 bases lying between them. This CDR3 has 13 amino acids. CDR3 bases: TGTGCCAGCAGCCCCTTTGGGGCCTATGGCTACACCTTC. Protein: CASSPFGAYGYTF.

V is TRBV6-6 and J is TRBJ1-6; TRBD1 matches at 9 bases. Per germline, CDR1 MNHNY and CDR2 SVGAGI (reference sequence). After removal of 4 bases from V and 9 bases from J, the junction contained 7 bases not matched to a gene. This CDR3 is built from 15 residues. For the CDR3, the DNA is TGTGCCAGCAGTTCTATGGGACAGGGAGGTTCACCCCTCCACTTT. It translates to CASSSMGQGGSPLHF.

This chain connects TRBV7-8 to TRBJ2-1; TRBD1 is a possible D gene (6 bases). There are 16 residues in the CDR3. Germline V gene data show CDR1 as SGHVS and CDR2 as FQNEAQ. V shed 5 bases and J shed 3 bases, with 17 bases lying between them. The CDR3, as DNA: TGTGCCAGCAGCCCTAGAAACAGGGCCAGCTACAATGAGCAGTTCTTC. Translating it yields CASSPRNRASYNEQFF.

The CDR3 here is CASSQAEGSSYNEQFF. CDR3 DNA: TGCGCCAGCAGCCAAGCTGAAGGGAGCTCCTACAATGAGCAGTTCTTC. This chain links TRBV4-1 with TRBJ2-1; weak D call: TRBD2 (5 bases). Deletions cut 1 base from V and 0 bases from J, with 10 bases between. CDR1 MGHRA and CDR2 YSYEKL come from the germline V gene. The CDR3 consists of 16 residues.

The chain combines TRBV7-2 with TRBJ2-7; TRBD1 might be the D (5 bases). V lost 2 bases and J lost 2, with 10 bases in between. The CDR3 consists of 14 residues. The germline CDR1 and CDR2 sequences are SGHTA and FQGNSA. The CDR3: CASSLSGAAYEQYF. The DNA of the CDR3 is TGTGCCAGCAGCTTAAGTGGGGCAGCCTACGAGCAGTACTTC. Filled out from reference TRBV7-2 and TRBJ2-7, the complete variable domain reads GAGVSQSPSNKVTEKGKDVELRCDPISGHTALYWYRQSLGQGLEFLIYFQGNSAPDKSGLPSDRFSAERTGGSVSTLTIQRTQQEDSAVYLCASSLSGAAYEQYFGPGTRLTVT.

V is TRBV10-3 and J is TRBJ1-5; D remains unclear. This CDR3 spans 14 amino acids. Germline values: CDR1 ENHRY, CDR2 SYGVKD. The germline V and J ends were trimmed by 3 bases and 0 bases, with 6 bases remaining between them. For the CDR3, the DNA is TGTGCCATCAGTGACAGCAATAGCAATCAGCCCCAGCATTTT. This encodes CAISDSNSNQPQHF.

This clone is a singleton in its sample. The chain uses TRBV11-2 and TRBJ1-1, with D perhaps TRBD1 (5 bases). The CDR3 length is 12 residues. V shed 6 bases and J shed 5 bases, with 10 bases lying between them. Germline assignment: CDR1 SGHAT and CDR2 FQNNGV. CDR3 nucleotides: TGTGCCAGCAGTATGGGGGTGACTGAAGCTTTCTTT. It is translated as CASSMGVTEAFF.

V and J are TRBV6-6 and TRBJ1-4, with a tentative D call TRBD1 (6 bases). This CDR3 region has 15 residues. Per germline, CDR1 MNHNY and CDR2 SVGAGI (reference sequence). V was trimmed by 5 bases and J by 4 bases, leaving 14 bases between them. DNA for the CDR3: TGTGCCAGCAGTACAAGGGGGAGGGGTAATGAAAAACTGTTTTTT. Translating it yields CASSTRGRGNEKLFF.

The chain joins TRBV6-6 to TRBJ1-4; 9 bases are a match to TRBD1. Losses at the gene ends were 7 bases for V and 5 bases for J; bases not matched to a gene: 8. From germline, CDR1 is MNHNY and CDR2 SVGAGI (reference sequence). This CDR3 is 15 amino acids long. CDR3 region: CASTQPGTGNEKLFF. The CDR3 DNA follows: TGTGCCAGCACCCAACCCGGGACAGGGAATGAAAAACTGTTTTTT.

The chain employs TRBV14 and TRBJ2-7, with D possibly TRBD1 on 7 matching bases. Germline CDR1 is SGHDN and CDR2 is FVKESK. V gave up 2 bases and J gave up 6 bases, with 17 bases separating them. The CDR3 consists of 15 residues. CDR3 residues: CASSQNQGGLSEQYF. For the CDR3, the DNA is TGTGCCAGCAGCCAAAACCAGGGGGGTCTCAGCGAGCAGTACTTC.

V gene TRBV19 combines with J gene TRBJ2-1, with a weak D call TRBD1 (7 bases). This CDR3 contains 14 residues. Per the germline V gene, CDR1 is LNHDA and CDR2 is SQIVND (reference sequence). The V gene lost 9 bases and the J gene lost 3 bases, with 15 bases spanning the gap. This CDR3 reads CASSRGEYYNEQFF. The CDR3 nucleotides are TGTGCCAGCTCCAGGGGGGAGTACTACAATGAGCAGTTCTTC.

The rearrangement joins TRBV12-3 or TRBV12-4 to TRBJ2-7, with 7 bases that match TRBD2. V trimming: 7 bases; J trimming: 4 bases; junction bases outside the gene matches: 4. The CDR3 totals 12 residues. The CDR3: CASTLGLYEQYF. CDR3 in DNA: TGTGCCAGCACCCTGGGACTATACGAGCAGTACTTC.

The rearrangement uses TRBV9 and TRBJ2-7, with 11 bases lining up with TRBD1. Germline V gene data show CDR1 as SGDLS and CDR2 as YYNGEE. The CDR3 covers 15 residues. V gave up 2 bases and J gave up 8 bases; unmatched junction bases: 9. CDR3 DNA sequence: TGTGCCAGCAGCGTTGGACAGGGGGCGGCAGGACAGCAGTACTTC. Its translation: CASSVGQGAAGQQYF.

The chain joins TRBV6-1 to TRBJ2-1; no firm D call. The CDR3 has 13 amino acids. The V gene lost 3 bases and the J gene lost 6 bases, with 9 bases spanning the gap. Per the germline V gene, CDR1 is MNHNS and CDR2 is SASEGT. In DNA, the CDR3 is TGTGCCAGCAGTGACAGGCTCCGCAATGAGCAGTTCTTC. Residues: CASSDRLRNEQFF.

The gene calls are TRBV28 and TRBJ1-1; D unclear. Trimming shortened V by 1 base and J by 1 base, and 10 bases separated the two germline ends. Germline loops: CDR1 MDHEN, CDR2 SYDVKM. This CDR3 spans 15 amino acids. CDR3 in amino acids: CASSLLAGWNTEAFF. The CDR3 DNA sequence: TGTGCCAGCAGTTTATTGGCAGGTTGGAACACTGAAGCTTTCTTT.

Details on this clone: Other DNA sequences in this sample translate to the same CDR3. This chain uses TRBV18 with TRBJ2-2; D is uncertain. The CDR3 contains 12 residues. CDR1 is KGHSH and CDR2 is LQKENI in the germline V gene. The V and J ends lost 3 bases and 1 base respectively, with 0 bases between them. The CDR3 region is CASSPNTGELFF. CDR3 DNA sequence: TGTGCCAGCTCACCGAACACCGGGGAGCTGTTTTTT.

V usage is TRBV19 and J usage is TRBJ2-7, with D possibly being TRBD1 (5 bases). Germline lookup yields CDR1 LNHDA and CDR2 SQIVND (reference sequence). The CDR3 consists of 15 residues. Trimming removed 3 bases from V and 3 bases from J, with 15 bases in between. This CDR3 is CASSIYLGQYYEQYF. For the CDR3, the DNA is TGTGCCAGTAGTATTTATTTGGGGCAGTACTACGAGCAGTACTTC.

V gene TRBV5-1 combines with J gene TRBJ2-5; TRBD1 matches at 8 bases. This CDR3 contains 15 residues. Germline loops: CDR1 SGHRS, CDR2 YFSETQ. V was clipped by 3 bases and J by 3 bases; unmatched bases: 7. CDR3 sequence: CASSSDPQGEETQYF. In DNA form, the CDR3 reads TGCGCCAGCAGCTCAGACCCACAGGGGGAAGAGACCCAGTACTTC.

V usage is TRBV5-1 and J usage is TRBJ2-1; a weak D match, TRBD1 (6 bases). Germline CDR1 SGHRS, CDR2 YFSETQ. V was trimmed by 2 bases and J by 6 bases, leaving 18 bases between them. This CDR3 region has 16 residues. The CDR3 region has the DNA TGCGCCAGCAGCTTTACAGGGACCACAGCCGGCAATGAGCAGTTCTTC. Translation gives CASSFTGTTAGNEQFF.

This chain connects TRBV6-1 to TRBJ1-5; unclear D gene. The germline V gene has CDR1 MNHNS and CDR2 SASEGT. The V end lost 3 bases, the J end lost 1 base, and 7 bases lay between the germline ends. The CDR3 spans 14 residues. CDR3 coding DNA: TGTGCCAGCAGTGAGGGAGGGAGCAATCAGCCCCAGCATTTT. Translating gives CASSEGGSNQPQHF.

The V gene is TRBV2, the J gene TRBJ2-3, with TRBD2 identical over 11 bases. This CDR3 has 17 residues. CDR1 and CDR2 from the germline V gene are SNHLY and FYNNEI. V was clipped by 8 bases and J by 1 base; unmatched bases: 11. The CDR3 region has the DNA TGTGCCAGCCGACAGGGTTCGACTAGCGGGGGCACAGATACGCAGTATTTT. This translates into CASRQGSTSGGTDTQYF. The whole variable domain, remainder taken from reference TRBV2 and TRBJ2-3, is EPEVTQTPSHQVTQMGQEVILRCVPISNHLYFYWYRQILGQKVEFLVSFYNNEISEKSEIFDDQFSVERPDGSNFTLKIRSTKLEDSAMYFCASRQGSTSGGTDTQYFGPGTRLTVL.

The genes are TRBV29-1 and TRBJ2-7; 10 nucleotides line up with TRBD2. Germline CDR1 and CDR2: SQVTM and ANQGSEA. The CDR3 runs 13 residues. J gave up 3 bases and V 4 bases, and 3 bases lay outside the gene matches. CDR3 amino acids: CSVVSGGGYEQYF. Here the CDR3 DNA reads TGCAGCGTTGTCAGCGGGGGGGGCTACGAGCAGTACTTC.

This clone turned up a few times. This chain's CDR3 is CASSLQGIRTGELFF. For the CDR3, the DNA is TGTGCCAGTAGTCTACAGGGTATCAGGACCGGGGAGCTGTTTTTT. The chain has TRBV19 and TRBJ2-2; TRBD1 might be the D (6 bases). Germline CDR1 LNHDA, CDR2 SQIVND (reference sequence). Between the trimmed V and J ends, which lost 5 bases and 5 bases, there was a span of 15 bases. The CDR3 has 15 amino acids.

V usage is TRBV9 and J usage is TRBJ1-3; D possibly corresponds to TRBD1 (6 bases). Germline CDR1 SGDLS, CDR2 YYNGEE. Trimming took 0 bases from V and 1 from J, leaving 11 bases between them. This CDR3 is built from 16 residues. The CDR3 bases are TGTGCCAGCAGCGTAGAAACAGGGATGTCTGGAAACACCATATATTTT. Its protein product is CASSVETGMSGNTIYF.

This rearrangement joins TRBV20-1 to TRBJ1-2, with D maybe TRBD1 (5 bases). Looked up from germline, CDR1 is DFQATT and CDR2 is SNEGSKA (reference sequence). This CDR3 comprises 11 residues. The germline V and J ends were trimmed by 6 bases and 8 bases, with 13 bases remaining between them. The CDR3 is CSARDGRGYTF. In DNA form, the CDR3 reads TGCAGTGCGAGGGACGGCCGAGGCTACACCTTC.

CDR3 loop: CASSQEAHRRTGSEKLFF. The CDR3, as DNA: TGTGCCAGCAGCCAAGAGGCCCACCGGAGGACAGGGAGTGAAAAACTGTTTTTT. J is TRBJ1-4 and V is TRBV14, with 8 bases matching TRBD1. CDR1 is SGHDN and CDR2 is FVKESK in the germline V gene. The CDR3 has 18 amino acids. Trimming cost V 0 bases and J 7 bases; bases outside gene matches: 13.

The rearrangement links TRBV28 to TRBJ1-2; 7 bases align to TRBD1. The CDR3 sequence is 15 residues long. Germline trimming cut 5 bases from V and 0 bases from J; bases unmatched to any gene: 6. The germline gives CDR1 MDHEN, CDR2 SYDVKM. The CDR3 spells CASSQTGIANYGYTF. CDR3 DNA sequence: TGTGCCAGCAGTCAGACAGGGATAGCTAACTATGGCTACACCTTC.

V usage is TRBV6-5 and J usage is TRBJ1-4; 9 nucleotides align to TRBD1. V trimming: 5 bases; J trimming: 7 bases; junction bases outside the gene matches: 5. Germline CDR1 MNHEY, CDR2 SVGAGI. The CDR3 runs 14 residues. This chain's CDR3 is CASSQGQGGEKLFF. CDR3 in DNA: TGTGCCAGCAGTCAGGGACAGGGCGGTGAAAAACTGTTTTTT.

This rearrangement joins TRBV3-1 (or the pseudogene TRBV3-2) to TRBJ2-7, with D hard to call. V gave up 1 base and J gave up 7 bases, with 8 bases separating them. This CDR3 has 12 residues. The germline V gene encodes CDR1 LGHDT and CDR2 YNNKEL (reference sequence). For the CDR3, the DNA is TGTGCCAGCAGCCAAGTCCTAAGGGAGCAGTACTTC. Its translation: CASSQVLREQYF.

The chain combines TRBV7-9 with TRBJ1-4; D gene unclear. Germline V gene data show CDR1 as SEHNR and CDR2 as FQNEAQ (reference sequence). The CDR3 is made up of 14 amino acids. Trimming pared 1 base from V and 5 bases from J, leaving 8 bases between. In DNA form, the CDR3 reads TGTGCCAGCAGCTTAGAGTTCGAGAATGAAAAACTGTTTTTT. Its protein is CASSLEFENEKLFF. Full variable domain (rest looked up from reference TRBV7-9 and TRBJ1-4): DTGVSQNPRHKITKRGQNVTFRCDPISEHNRLYWYRQTLGQGPEFLTYFQNEAQLEKSRLLSDRFSAERPKGSFSTLEIQRTEQGDSAMYLCASSLEFENEKLFFGSGTQLSVL.

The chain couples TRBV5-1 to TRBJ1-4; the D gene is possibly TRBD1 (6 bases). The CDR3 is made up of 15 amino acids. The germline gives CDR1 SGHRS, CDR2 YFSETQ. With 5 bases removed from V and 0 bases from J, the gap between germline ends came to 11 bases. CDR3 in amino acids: CASRTQGTTNEKLFF. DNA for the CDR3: TGCGCCAGCAGGACGCAGGGGACAACTAATGAAAAACTGTTTTTT.